This passage covers 17 T cell receptor beta chains from one sample sequenced in a study of human thymus T cells. Corrective heart surgery yielded resections, and these provided the thymus tissue. TCRdb keeps only in-frame clones here, not all; method: immunoSEQ multiplex PCR. Among tens of thousands of clones listed, about 95% were seen once. Sequencing used thymus tissue. These receptors were taken from a girl in the first two years of life with a congenital heart defect but otherwise immunologically healthy.

The V and J genes are TRBV5-1 and TRBJ2-5, with 13 bases matching TRBD2. The J segment lost 2 bases and the V segment lost 3 bases, leaving 7 bases of the junction unmatched. The CDR3 consists of 17 residues. Per germline, CDR1 SGHRS and CDR2 YFSETQ. CDR3 in amino acids: CASSWGGLAGRQETQYF. In nucleotides, the CDR3 is TGCGCCAGCAGCTGGGGGGGACTAGCGGGACGGCAAGAGACCCAGTACTTC.

V is TRBV2 and J is TRBJ2-3; D gene uncertain. The CDR3 totals 15 residues. V was shortened by 2 bases and J by 3 bases, with 12 bases between the two germline ends. Germline CDR1 and CDR2: SNHLY and FYNNEI. The CDR3: CASSEKEWGTDTQYF. In DNA, the CDR3 is TGTGCCAGCAGTGAAAAGGAGTGGGGAACAGATACGCAGTATTTT. Looking up the rest from reference TRBV2 and TRBJ2-3 gives the full variable domain: EPEVTQTPSHQVTQMGQEVILRCVPISNHLYFYWYRQILGQKVEFLVSFYNNEISEKSEIFDDQFSVERPDGSNFTLKIRSTKLEDSAMYFCASSEKEWGTDTQYFGPGTRLTVL.

The J gene is TRBJ2-7, the V gene TRBV14, with 8 bases lining up with TRBD2. V shed 3 bases, J shed 4 bases, and the junction held 5 bases outside the gene matches. The CDR3 consists of 14 residues. The germline CDR1 and CDR2 sequences are SGHDN and FVKESK. The CDR3 region has the DNA TGTGCCAGCAGCCATCATCAGCGGGAGTACGAGCAGTACTTC. Amino acids: CASSHHQREYEQYF.

V is TRBV9 and J is TRBJ1-2; D is unclear. Germline loops: CDR1 SGDLS, CDR2 YYNGEE. This CDR3 is built from 15 residues. V lost 4 bases, J lost 7 bases, and 20 bases lay in between. CDR3 sequence: CASSSPWGRVGGYTF. The CDR3, as DNA: TGTGCCAGCAGCTCCCCCTGGGGAAGGGTAGGTGGCTACACCTTC. Filled out from reference TRBV9 and TRBJ1-2, the complete variable domain reads DSGVTQTPKHLITATGQRVTLRCSPRSGDLSVYWYQQSLDQGLQFLIQYYNGEERAKGNILERFSAQQFPDLHSELNLSSLELGDSALYFCASSSPWGRVGGYTFGSGTRLTVV.

V gene TRBV4-3 combines with J gene TRBJ1-4; D unresolved. The germline gives CDR1 LGHNA, CDR2 YSLEER. V shed 0 bases and J shed 5 bases, with 7 bases lying between them. This CDR3 spans 14 amino acids. CDR3 in amino acids: CASSQEGLNEKLFF. Written as DNA, the CDR3 is TGCGCCAGCAGCCAAGAAGGGCTGAATGAAAAACTGTTTTTT.

This clone was found once. The rearrangement links TRBV28 to TRBJ1-5; tentatively, D is TRBD1 (6 bases). Germline V lookup: CDR1 MDHEN, CDR2 SYDVKM. With 1 base removed from V and 2 bases from J, the gap between germline ends came to 12 bases. This CDR3 spans 16 amino acids. CDR3 loop: CASSLLRGIGNQPQHF. The CDR3 DNA sequence: TGTGCCAGCAGTTTATTGAGGGGGATCGGCAATCAGCCCCAGCATTTT.

The V call is TRBV2, the J call TRBJ2-3; no reliable D call. CDR1 and CDR2 (germline): SNHLY, FYNNEI. V lost 3 bases and J 2 bases, leaving 12 bases between the germline ends. The CDR3 covers 15 residues. The CDR3 coding sequence is TGTGCCAGCAGTGACGGCGGAGCCCCCACAGATACGCAGTATTTT. Protein product: CASSDGGAPTDTQYF.

This clone has a handful of counts. J is TRBJ1-4 and V is TRBV7-9, with 8 positions matching TRBD1. CDR3 length: 16 residues. CDR1 is SEHNR, CDR2 FQNEAQ, per germline (reference sequence). V was clipped by 5 bases and J by 3 bases; unmatched bases: 8. In nucleotides, the CDR3 is TGTGCCAGCAGCGGCGACAGGGGAGTGCCTAATGAAAAACTGTTTTTT. Translating gives CASSGDRGVPNEKLFF.

The chain has TRBV6-5 and TRBJ2-7; D remains ambiguous. Per the germline V gene, CDR1 is MNHEY and CDR2 is SVGAGI. Trimming pared 5 bases from V and 0 bases from J, leaving 11 bases between. The CDR3 spans 14 residues. CDR3 coding DNA: TGTGCCAGCAGTCAACACTGGAGCTCCTACGAGCAGTACTTC. It encodes CASSQHWSSYEQYF.

The J gene is TRBJ2-1, the V gene TRBV27; 8 bases line up with TRBD1. The CDR3 is made up of 16 amino acids. Germline V gives CDR1 MNHEY, CDR2 SMNVEV (reference sequence). J was trimmed by 3 bases and V by 2 bases; bases with no gene match: 6. CDR3 loop: CASSLTPGGDYNEQFF. DNA for the CDR3: TGTGCCAGCAGTTTAACCCCAGGGGGCGACTACAATGAGCAGTTCTTC.

The chain carries TRBV5-1 and TRBJ2-3; TRBD2 is a possible D gene (6 bases). CDR1 SGHRS and CDR2 YFSETQ come from the germline V gene. The germline V and J ends were trimmed by 0 bases and 6 bases, with 23 bases remaining between them. CDR3 length: 18 amino acids. The CDR3 bases are TGCGCCAGCAGCTTGGGGGAGGACCCCTCTTGCGGATGGGATACGCAGTATTTT. Its translation is CASSLGEDPSCGWDTQYF.

The chain carries TRBV7-2 and TRBJ2-7; D ambiguous. CDR3 length: 17 amino acids. Per the germline V gene, CDR1 is SGHTA and CDR2 is FQGNSA. V was shortened by 0 bases and J by 0 bases, with 15 bases between the two germline ends. CDR3: CASSLASNQAASYEQYF. In DNA, the CDR3 is TGTGCCAGCAGCTTAGCTTCTAATCAGGCAGCCTCCTACGAGCAGTACTTC.

V gene TRBV2 combines with J gene TRBJ2-1, with unresolved D. Germline-derived CDR1 and CDR2 are SNHLY and FYNNEI. The CDR3 has 10 residues. The V gene lost 7 bases and the J gene lost 8 bases, with 6 bases spanning the gap. The CDR3 spells CASIRDEQFF. The CDR3 nucleotides are TGTGCCAGCATTCGCGATGAGCAGTTCTTC. Complete variable domain (other parts from reference TRBV2 and TRBJ2-1): EPEVTQTPSHQVTQMGQEVILRCVPISNHLYFYWYRQILGQKVEFLVSFYNNEISEKSEIFDDQFSVERPDGSNFTLKIRSTKLEDSAMYFCASIRDEQFFGPGTRLTVL.

V usage is TRBV28 and J usage is TRBJ1-1, with 8 bases lining up with TRBD1. Trimming removed 6 bases from V and 0 bases from J; junction bases left unmatched: 12. This CDR3 has 17 amino acids. Germline assignment: CDR1 MDHEN and CDR2 SYDVKM. CDR3 region: CASSSRPQGAMNTEAFF. CDR3 sequence (DNA): TGTGCCAGCAGCTCCCGCCCTCAGGGGGCGATGAACACTGAAGCTTTCTTT. Combining the CDR3 with reference TRBV28 and TRBJ1-1 gives the whole variable domain DVKVTQSSRYLVKRTGEKVFLECVQDMDHENMFWYRQDPGLGLRLIYFSYDVKMKEKGDIPEGYSVSREKKERFSLILESASTNQTSMYLCASSSRPQGAMNTEAFFGQGTRLTVV.

The chain carries TRBV11-2 and TRBJ2-7, with D perhaps TRBD1 (5 bases). The CDR3 is 13 residues long. Germline CDR1 is SGHAT and CDR2 is FQNNGV. V lost 3 bases and J 3 bases, leaving 9 bases between the germline ends. The DNA for the CDR3 is TGTGCCAGCAGCTTTTTGACAGACTACGAGCAGTACTTC. It specifies CASSFLTDYEQYF.

The chain carries TRBV5-4 and TRBJ1-2, with TRBD1 identical over 10 bases. The CDR3 is made up of 15 amino acids. V shed 2 bases, J shed 4 bases, and the junction held 5 bases outside the gene matches. Per the germline V gene, CDR1 is SGHNT and CDR2 is YYREEE (reference sequence). The CDR3 sequence is CASSLGTGAVYGYTF. For the CDR3, the DNA is TGTGCCAGCAGCTTAGGGACAGGGGCTGTCTATGGCTACACCTTC. The variable domain in full, completed from reference TRBV5-4 and TRBJ1-2, reads ETGVTQSPTHLIKTRGQQVTLRCSSQSGHNTVSWYQQALGQGPQFIFQYYREEENGRGNFPPRFSGLQFPNYSSELNVNALELDDSALYLCASSLGTGAVYGYTFGSGTRLTVV.

The chain links TRBV18 to TRBJ2-5; 8 bases fit TRBD2. V lost 4 bases to trimming and J lost 3 bases; unmatched junction nucleotides: 10. The CDR3 covers 16 residues. Germline lookup yields CDR1 KGHSH and CDR2 LQKENI. CDR3 sequence reads: CASSRSGGRSEETQYF. The CDR3 DNA is TGTGCCAGCTCACGCTCGGGAGGGAGGTCTGAAGAGACCCAGTACTTC.